Listed below are T cell receptor beta chains from one sample, sequenced in a study of blood T cells in healthy people across ages. TCRdb redid the calling of the 5' RACE reads with MiXCR, one entry per CDR3 protein. This sample carries approximately 1.5 million distinct CDR3 sequences, approximately 42% of them seen once, and the ten largest clones take about 3.8%. Sequencing was performed on blood. The source of these receptors is a woman aged 18-35 years in good health. Both conserved end residues are part of each CDR3. A D gene is named only where the DNA matches it firmly. Only part of the rows carry a size: once, few, many, or a class if the clone is expanded.

CDR3,DNA,J,V,D,size
CSATAWQVDGYTF,TGCAGTGCTACCGCGTGGCAGGTTGATGGCTACACCTTC,TRBJ1-2,TRBV20-1,-,few
CASTGQASGLNQPQHF,TGTGCCAGTACCGGACAGGCGTCGGGTCTGAATCAGCCCCAGCATTTT,TRBJ1-5,TRBV19,TRBD1,-
CASSEFGQGRSTDTQYF,TGTGCCAGCAGTGAGTTCGGACAGGGCAGATCCACAGATACGCAGTATTTT,TRBJ2-3,TRBV6-1,TRBD1,-
CASSLRAGGHNTGELFF,TGTGCCAGCAGTTTAAGGGCGGGGGGACACAACACCGGGGAGCTGTTTTTT,TRBJ2-2,TRBV27,TRBD2,-
CASRDRGGSYNSPLHF,TGTGCCAGCAGAGACAGGGGTGGGTCCTATAATTCACCCCTCCACTTT,TRBJ1-6,TRBV7-2,TRBD1,few
CAFSEVPGLTYEQYF,TGTGCCTTCAGTGAGGTCCCAGGGCTAACCTACGAGCAGTACTTC,TRBJ2-7,TRBV10-3,-,-
CASSQQTGVNEQFF,TGCGCCAGCAGCCAGCAGACAGGGGTGAATGAGCAGTTCTTC,TRBJ2-1,TRBV4-3,TRBD1,-
CASSLRTGRTDTQYF,TGTGCCAGCAGTTTGCGGACAGGGCGGACAGATACGCAGTATTTT,TRBJ2-3,TRBV27,TRBD1,few
CASSIARPEQFF,TGTGCCAGCAGTATCGCCCGACCTGAGCAGTTCTTC,TRBJ2-1,TRBV12-3/TRBV12-4,-,few
CASSLGTGASTDTQYF,TGCGCCAGCAGCCTCGGGACAGGGGCCAGCACAGATACGCAGTATTTT,TRBJ2-3,TRBV4-3,TRBD1,few
CASSLGLASGELFF,TGTGCCAGCAGCTTGGGACTAGCGAGCGGGGAGCTGTTTTTT,TRBJ2-2,TRBV7-2,TRBD2,-
CASSSWEMTGTNTGELFF,TGTGCCAGCAGTAGCTGGGAGATGACAGGGACAAACACCGGGGAGCTGTTTTTT,TRBJ2-2,TRBV6-5,TRBD1,few
CASSHWAGGNYGYTF,TGTGCCAGCAGTCACTGGGCCGGAGGGAACTATGGCTACACCTTC,TRBJ1-2,TRBV6-5,-,few
CASSSWDREGTEAFF,TGTGCCAGCAGTTCTTGGGACAGGGAGGGCACTGAAGCTTTCTTT,TRBJ1-1,TRBV11-2,TRBD1,-
CAISRAGSSYNEQFF,TGTGCCATCAGCCGAGCGGGGAGCTCCTACAATGAGCAGTTCTTC,TRBJ2-1,TRBV10-3,TRBD2,-
CSANWVGGTDAQYF,TGCAGTGCAAATTGGGTGGGAGGCACAGATGCGCAGTATTTT,TRBJ2-3,TRBV20-1,-,-
CASSDAGAPDTQYF,TGTGCCAGCAGTGACGCGGGAGCCCCAGATACGCAGTATTTT,TRBJ2-3,TRBV6-2/TRBV6-3,TRBD2,-
CATSADYYNEQFF,TGTGCCACCAGTGCAGATTACTACAATGAGCAGTTCTTC,TRBJ2-1,TRBV24-1,-,few
CASSLVNNEQFF,TGTGCCAGCAGCTTAGTTAACAATGAGCAGTTCTTC,TRBJ2-1,TRBV5-1,-,many
CASSGQDRGRRGYTF,TGTGCCAGCAGTGGCCAGGACAGGGGACGACGTGGCTACACCTTC,TRBJ1-2,TRBV2,TRBD1,once
CASSGQSSYNEQFF,TGTGCCAGCAGTGGGCAGTCCTCCTACAATGAGCAGTTCTTC,TRBJ2-1,TRBV6-6,-,-
CASSFDRDSPQHF,TGTGCTAGCAGCTTTGACAGGGACTCGCCCCAGCATTTT,TRBJ1-5,TRBV7-7,TRBD1,few
CASSYTSGTGGYEQYF,TGTGCCAGCAGTTACACTTCCGGGACAGGGGGGTACGAGCAGTACTTC,TRBJ2-7,TRBV6-5,TRBD1,few
CASSQVWGNYGYTF,TGCGCCAGCAGCCAAGTTTGGGGTAACTATGGCTACACCTTC,TRBJ1-2,TRBV4-3,-,-
CASSSRGSGRAFQETQYF,TGTGCCAGCAGCTCCCGGGGTAGCGGGAGGGCCTTCCAAGAGACCCAGTACTTC,TRBJ2-5,TRBV7-6,TRBD2,few
CSAARDSNQPQHF,TGCAGTGCAGCGCGGGATAGCAATCAGCCCCAGCATTTT,TRBJ1-5,TRBV20-1,-,-
CASSPRGAGQFF,TGTGCCAGCAGTCCGCGTGGGGCAGGGCAGTTCTTC,TRBJ2-1,TRBV12-3/TRBV12-4,-,-
CASSYGQASEANVLTF,TGTGCCAGCAGTTACGGTCAAGCCTCTGAGGCCAACGTCCTGACTTTC,TRBJ2-6,TRBV6-2/TRBV6-3,-,few
CSVEGGTSQYF,TGCAGCGTTGAAGGGGGGACATCGCAGTACTTC,TRBJ2-7,TRBV29-1,-,few
CASSLYLGTGDSYNEQFF,TGTGCCAGCAGCCTCTACCTGGGGACAGGGGACTCCTACAATGAGCAGTTCTTC,TRBJ2-1,TRBV6-1,TRBD1,-
CASCPRGSLNTEAFF,TGTGCCAGCTGTCCTAGAGGAAGCTTGAACACTGAAGCTTTCTTT,TRBJ1-1,TRBV6-5,-,-
CASSGRDRVHNEQFF,TGTGCCAGCAGTGGACGGGACAGGGTACACAATGAGCAGTTCTTC,TRBJ2-1,TRBV6-1,TRBD1,few
CASSLGQVIFNEQYF,TGTGCCAGCAGTTTGGGACAGGTCATTTTCAATGAGCAGTACTTC,TRBJ2-5,TRBV27,TRBD1,-
CASSLTGTYNSPLHF,TGCGCCAGCAGCTTAACAGGGACGTATAATTCACCCCTCCACTTT,TRBJ1-6,TRBV5-1,-,few
CASSQAWRSYEQYF,TGTGCCAGCAGCCAAGCCTGGCGTTCCTACGAGCAGTACTTC,TRBJ2-7,TRBV3-1,-,few
CASSSWGIEQFF,TGTGCCAGCAGCTCCTGGGGTATTGAGCAGTTCTTC,TRBJ2-1,TRBV7-2,-,-
CASSYSNHETQYF,TGTGCCAGCAGTTACTCCAATCACGAGACCCAGTACTTC,TRBJ2-5,TRBV6-2/TRBV6-3,-,few
CSARGTGGYEQYF,TGCAGTGCTAGGGGGACAGGGGGCTACGAGCAGTACTTC,TRBJ2-7,TRBV20-1,TRBD1,-
CASSLAVGSYTF,TGTGCCAGCAGCTTAGCTGTAGGGAGCTACACCTTC,TRBJ1-2,TRBV13,-,-
CASSLNDRVQYGYTF,TGTGCCAGCAGCTTAAACGACAGGGTTCAATATGGCTACACCTTC,TRBJ1-2,TRBV7-8,TRBD1,-